The rows below give T cell receptor beta chains drawn from one sample of a study of blood T cell repertoires in COVID-19. Profiling relied on immunoSEQ multiplex PCR, and the TCRdb table lists in-frame clones only, not all of them. The sample shows under 300,000 clones, almost 85% of them seen only once. Sequencing was done on a sample of PBMCs or T cells enriched from blood (not recorded which). These receptors originate from a man aged 35-49 years who had recovered from COVID-19. The CDR3 runs from the conserved cysteine through the conserved F or W. The order of the fields is J gene, clone size, V gene, D gene, CDR3 protein, CDR3 DNA. D genes are given only for firm matches. The size entry is marked missing in some rows and otherwise reads once, few, many or a size class.

TRBJ1-2 | NA | TRBV7-9 | NA | CASSLEAGRGYTF | TGTGCCAGCAGCTTAGAAGCAGGGAGGGGCTACACCTTC
TRBJ2-7 | few | TRBV2 | NA | CASSEWVAATYEQYF | TGTGCCAGCAGTGAATGGGTAGCGGCGACCTACGAGCAGTACTTC
TRBJ1-2 | once | TRBV18 | TRBD1 | CASSPRGQGDYGYTF | TGTGCCAGCTCACCGCGGGGACAGGGTGACTATGGCTACACCTTC
TRBJ2-1 | NA | TRBV5-4 | TRBD1 | CASSWNQGANEQFF | TGTGCCAGCAGCTGGAATCAGGGGGCGAATGAGCAGTTCTTC
TRBJ2-5 | NA | TRBV12-3/TRBV12-4 | NA | CASSLDIKWYF | TGTGCCAGCAGTTTAGACATCAAATGGTACTTC
TRBJ1-5 | NA | TRBV15 | NA | CATSTLLRGRNQPQHF | TGTGCCACCAGTACCTTACTCAGGGGCCGCAATCAGCCCCAGCATTTT
TRBJ1-3 | few | TRBV10-3 | TRBD1 | CASRTGATGNTIYF | TGTGCCAGCCGGACAGGGGCGACTGGAAACACCATATATTTT
TRBJ1-5 | NA | TRBV4-1 | TRBD1 | CASSQGIGGRNQPQHF | TGCGCCAGCAGCCAAGGGATAGGGGGCCGGAATCAGCCCCAGCATTTT
TRBJ2-1 | few | TRBV5-6 | TRBD2 | CASSALAEGFFNEQFF | TGTGCCAGCAGCGCGCTAGCGGAGGGGTTCTTCAATGAGCAGTTCTTC
TRBJ2-2 | NA | TRBV5-4 | TRBD1 | CASSADRAMGGELFF | TGTGCCAGCAGCGCGGACAGGGCCATGGGCGGGGAGCTGTTTTTT
TRBJ2-7 | once | TRBV6-2/TRBV6-3 | NA | CASSPRTYEQYF | TGTGCCAGCAGCCCTCGAACATACGAGCAGTACTTC
TRBJ1-6 | once | TRBV24-1 | NA | CATSASAGSPLHF | TGTGCCACCAGTGCGTCTGCGGGGTCACCCCTCCACTTT
TRBJ2-2 | few | TRBV7-3 | NA | CASSALASNTGELFF | TGTGCCAGCAGCGCCCTAGCGTCGAACACCGGGGAGCTGTTTTTT
TRBJ2-7 | NA | TRBV29-1 | TRBD1 | CSARQGQYEQYF | TGCAGCGCCAGACAGGGCCAGTACGAGCAGTACTTC
TRBJ2-2 | once | TRBV10-3 | TRBD2 | CAITNPGGRVGTGELFF | TGTGCCATCACGAATCCGGGCGGGAGAGTAGGCACCGGGGAGCTGTTTTTT
TRBJ1-1 | NA | TRBV18 | NA | CASSPQGVGEAFF | TGTGCCAGCTCACCACAGGGGGTGGGAGAAGCTTTCTTT
TRBJ1-4 | NA | TRBV6-1 | TRBD1 | CASSEQGQLNEKLFF | TGTGCCAGCAGTGAACAGGGACAGCTCAATGAAAAACTGTTTTTT
TRBJ1-1 | NA | TRBV7-9 | TRBD1 | CASSPSGTGGFTEAFF | TGTGCCAGCAGCCCGTCCGGGACAGGGGGCTTCACTGAAGCTTTCTTT
TRBJ1-1 | NA | TRBV7-8 | NA | CASSSGRGLNTEAFF | TGTGCCAGCAGCTCGGGCAGGGGATTGAACACTGAAGCTTTCTTT
TRBJ2-3 | NA | TRBV5-1 | TRBD2 | CASSPRTSGVTDTQYF | TGCGCCAGCAGCCCCAGGACTAGCGGGGTCACAGATACGCAGTATTTT
TRBJ2-1 | NA | TRBV12-3/TRBV12-4 | TRBD1 | CAIRKTGQSEQFF | TGTGCCATCCGGAAGACAGGGCAAAGTGAGCAGTTCTTC
TRBJ1-6 | NA | TRBV7-2 | TRBD1 | CASRGGQNNSPLHF | TGTGCCAGCAGAGGGGGACAGAATAATTCACCCCTCCACTTT
TRBJ2-5 | NA | TRBV7-8 | NA | CASSPFGGNEETQYF | TGTGCCAGCAGCCCATTTGGGGGGAACGAAGAGACCCAGTACTTC
TRBJ2-5 | NA | TRBV5-6 | TRBD2 | CASSLVLAGEETQYF | TGTGCCAGCAGCCTGGTTCTAGCGGGGGAAGAGACCCAGTACTTC
TRBJ1-2 | NA | TRBV28 | NA | CATALGRPVGYTF | TGTGCCACTGCGCTGGGCCGACCTGTGGGCTACACCTTC
TRBJ2-1 | NA | TRBV7-6 | TRBD2 | CASSLVLAGVGEQFF | TGTGCCAGCAGCTTAGTCCTAGCGGGGGTGGGGGAGCAGTTCTTC
TRBJ2-7 | NA | TRBV11-2 | NA | CASSISLGGYEQYF | TGTGCCAGCAGCATTAGTCTTGGGGGGTACGAGCAGTACTTC
TRBJ2-1 | NA | TRBV7-2 | NA | CASSLVVRQEQFF | TGTGCCAGCAGCTTAGTAGTGCGACAGGAGCAGTTCTTC